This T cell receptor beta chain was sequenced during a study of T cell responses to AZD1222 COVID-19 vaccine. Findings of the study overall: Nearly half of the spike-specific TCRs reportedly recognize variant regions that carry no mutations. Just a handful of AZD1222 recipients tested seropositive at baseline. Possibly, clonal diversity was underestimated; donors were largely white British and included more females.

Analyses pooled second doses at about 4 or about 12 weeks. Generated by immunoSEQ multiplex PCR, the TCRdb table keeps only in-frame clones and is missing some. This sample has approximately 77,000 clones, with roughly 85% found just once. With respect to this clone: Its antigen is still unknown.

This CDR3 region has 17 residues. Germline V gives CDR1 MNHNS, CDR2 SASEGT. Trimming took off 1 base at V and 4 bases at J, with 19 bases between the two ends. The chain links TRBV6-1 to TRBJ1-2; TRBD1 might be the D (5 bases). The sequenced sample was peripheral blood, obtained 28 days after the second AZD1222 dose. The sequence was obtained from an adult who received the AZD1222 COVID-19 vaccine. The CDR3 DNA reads TGTGCCAGCAGTGAAGACTTTGGGACTGGGGACGTCTATGGCTACACCTTC. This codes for CASSEDFGTGDVYGYTF.